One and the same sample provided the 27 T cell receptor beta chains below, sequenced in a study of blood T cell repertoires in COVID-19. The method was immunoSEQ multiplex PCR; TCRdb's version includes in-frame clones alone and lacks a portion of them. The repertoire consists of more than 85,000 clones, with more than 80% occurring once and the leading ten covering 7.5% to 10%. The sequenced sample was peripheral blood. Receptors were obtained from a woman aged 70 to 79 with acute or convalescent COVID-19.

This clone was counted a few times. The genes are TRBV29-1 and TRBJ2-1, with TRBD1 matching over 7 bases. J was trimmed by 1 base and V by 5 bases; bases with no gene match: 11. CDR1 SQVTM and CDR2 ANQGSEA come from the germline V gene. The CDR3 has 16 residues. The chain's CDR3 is CSVSGGMTASYNEQFF. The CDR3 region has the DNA TGCAGCGTTTCAGGGGGTATGACAGCGTCCTACAATGAGCAGTTCTTC.

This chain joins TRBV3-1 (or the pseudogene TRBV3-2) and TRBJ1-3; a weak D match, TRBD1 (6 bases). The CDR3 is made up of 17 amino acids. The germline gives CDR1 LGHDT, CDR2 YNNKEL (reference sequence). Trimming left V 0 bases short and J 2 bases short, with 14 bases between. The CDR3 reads CASSQDPDRIAGNTIYF. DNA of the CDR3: TGTGCCAGCAGCCAAGATCCGGACAGAATAGCTGGAAACACCATATATTTT.

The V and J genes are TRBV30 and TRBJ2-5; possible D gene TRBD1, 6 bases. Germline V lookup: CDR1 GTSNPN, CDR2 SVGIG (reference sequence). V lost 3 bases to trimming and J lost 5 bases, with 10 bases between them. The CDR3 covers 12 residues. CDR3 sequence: CAWRNRAETQYF. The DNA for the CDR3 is TGTGCCTGGAGGAACAGGGCGGAGACCCAGTACTTC.

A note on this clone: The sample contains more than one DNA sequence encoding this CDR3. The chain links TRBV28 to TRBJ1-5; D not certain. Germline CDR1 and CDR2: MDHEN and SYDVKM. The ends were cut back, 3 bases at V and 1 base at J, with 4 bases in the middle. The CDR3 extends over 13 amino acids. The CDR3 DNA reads TGTGCCAGCAGTTTCGGGAGCAATCAGCCCCAGCATTTT. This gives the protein CASSFGSNQPQHF.

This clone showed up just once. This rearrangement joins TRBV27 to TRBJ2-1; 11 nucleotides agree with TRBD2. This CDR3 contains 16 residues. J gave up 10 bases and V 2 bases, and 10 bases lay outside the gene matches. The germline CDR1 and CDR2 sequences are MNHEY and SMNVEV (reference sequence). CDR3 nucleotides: TGTGCCAGCAGTTTAAGTGGTAGCGGGAGGGCCCGGGAGCAGTTCTTC. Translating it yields CASSLSGSGRAREQFF.

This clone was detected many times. CDR3 loop: CASSETSGGSNTQYF. The CDR3 DNA sequence: TGTGCCAGCAGTGAGACTAGCGGGGGCTCGAATACGCAGTATTTT. J is TRBJ2-3 and V is TRBV6-1; TRBD2 matches at 12 bases. There are 15 residues in the CDR3. Looked up from germline, CDR1 is MNHNS and CDR2 is SASEGT. Trimming took 3 bases from V and 7 from J; bases not matched to a gene: 5.

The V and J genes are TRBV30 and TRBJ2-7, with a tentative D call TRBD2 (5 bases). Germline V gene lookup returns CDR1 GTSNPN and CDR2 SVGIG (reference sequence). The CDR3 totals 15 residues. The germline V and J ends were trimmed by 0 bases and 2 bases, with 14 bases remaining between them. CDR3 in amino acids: CAWSVQRPLAYEQYF. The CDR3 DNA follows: TGTGCCTGGAGTGTACAGCGGCCGCTGGCCTACGAGCAGTACTTC.

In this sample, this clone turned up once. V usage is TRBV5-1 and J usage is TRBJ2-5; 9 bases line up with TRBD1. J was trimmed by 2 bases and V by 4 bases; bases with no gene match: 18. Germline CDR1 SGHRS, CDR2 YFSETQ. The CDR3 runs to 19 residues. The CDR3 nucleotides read TGCGCCAGCAGCCCCGGGAGGTGGATGACAGGGGGGCGACAAGAGACCCAGTACTTC. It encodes CASSPGRWMTGGRQETQYF.

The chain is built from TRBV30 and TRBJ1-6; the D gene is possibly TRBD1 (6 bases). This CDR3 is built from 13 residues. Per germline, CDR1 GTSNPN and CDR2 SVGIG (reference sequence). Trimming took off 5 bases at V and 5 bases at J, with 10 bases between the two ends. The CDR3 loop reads CAWGQNNNSPLHF. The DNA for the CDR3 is TGTGCCTGGGGACAGAATAATAATTCACCCCTCCACTTT.

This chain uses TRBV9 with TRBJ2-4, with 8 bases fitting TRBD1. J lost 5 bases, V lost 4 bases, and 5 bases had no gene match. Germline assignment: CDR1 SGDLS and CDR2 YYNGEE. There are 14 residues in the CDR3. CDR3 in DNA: TGTGCCAGCAGCTTTGGACAGGGCGAAAACATTCAGTACTTC. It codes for CASSFGQGENIQYF.

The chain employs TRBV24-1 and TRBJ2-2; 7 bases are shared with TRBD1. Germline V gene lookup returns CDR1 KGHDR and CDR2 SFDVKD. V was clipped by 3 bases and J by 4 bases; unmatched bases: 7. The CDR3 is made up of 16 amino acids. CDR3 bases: TGTGCCACCAGTGATCCGAACAGGGGTGGCACCGGGGAGCTGTTTTTT. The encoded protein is CATSDPNRGGTGELFF.

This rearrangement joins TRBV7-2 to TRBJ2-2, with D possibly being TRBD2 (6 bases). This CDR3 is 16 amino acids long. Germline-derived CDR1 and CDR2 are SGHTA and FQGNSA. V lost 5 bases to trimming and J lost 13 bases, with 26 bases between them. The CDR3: CASSPAGGTVVSGLFF. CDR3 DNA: TGTGCCAGCAGCCCCGCTGGGGGGACCGTGGTGTCGGGGCTGTTTTTT.

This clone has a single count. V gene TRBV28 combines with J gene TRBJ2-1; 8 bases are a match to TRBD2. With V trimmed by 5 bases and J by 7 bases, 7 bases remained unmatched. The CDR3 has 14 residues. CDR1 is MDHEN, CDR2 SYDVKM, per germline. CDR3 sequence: CASSDSGGPNEQFF. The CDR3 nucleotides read TGTGCCAGCAGTGACTCGGGAGGGCCAAATGAGCAGTTCTTC.

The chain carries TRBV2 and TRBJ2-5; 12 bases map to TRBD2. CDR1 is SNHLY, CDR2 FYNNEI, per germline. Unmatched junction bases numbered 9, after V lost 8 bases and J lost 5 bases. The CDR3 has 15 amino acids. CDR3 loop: CASATLAGGRETQYF. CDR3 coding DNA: TGTGCCAGCGCCACTCTAGCGGGGGGGCGGGAGACCCAGTACTTC.

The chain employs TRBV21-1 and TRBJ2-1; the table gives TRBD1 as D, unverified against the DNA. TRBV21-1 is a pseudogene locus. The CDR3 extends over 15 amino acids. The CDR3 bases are TGTGCCAGCTTCAGGGGGGAATTACCCTACAATGAGCAGTTCTTC. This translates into CASFRGELPYNEQFF.

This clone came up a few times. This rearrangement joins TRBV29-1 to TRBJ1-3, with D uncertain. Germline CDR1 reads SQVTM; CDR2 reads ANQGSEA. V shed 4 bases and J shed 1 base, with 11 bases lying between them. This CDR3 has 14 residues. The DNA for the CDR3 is TGCAGCGTTGGCTTTTCCGGGTCTGGAAACACCATATATTTT. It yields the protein CSVGFSGSGNTIYF. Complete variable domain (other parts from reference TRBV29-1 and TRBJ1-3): SAVISQKPSRDICQRGTSLTIQCQVDSQVTMMFWYRQQPGQSLTLIATANQGSEATYESGFVIDKFPISRPNLTFSTLTVSNMSPEDSSIYLCSVGFSGSGNTIYFGEGSWLTVV.

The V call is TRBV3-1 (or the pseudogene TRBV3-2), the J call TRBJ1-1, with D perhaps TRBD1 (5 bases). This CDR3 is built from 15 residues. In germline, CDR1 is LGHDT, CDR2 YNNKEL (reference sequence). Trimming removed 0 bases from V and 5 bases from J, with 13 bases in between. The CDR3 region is CASSQDWGGVTEAFF. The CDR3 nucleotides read TGTGCCAGCAGCCAAGATTGGGGCGGTGTAACTGAAGCTTTCTTT.

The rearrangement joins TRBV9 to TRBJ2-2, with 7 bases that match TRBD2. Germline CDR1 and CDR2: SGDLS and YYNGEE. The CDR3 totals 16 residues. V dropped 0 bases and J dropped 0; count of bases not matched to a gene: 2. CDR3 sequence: CASSVAGGPNTGELFF. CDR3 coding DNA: TGTGCCAGCAGCGTAGCGGGGGGACCGAACACCGGGGAGCTGTTTTTT.

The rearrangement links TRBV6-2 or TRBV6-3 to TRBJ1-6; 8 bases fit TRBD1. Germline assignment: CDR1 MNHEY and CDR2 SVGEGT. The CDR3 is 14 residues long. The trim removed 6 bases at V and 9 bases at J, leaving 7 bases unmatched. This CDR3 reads CASSNDRGISPLHF. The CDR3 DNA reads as TGTGCCAGCAGCAACGACAGGGGAATTTCACCCCTCCACTTT.

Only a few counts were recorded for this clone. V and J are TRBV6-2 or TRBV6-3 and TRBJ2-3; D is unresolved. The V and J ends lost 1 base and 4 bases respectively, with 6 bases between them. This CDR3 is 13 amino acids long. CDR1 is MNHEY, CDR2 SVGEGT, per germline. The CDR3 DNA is TGTGCCAGCAGTTACTTCGTCTCAGATACGCAGTATTTT. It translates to CASSYFVSDTQYF.

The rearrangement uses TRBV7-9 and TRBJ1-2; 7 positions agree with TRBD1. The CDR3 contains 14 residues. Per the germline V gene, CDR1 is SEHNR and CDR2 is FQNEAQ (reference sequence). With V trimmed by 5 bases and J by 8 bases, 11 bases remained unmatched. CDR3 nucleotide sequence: TGTGCCAGCAGCCGGGACAGCGGATCGCTCGGCTACACCTTC. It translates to CASSRDSGSLGYTF.

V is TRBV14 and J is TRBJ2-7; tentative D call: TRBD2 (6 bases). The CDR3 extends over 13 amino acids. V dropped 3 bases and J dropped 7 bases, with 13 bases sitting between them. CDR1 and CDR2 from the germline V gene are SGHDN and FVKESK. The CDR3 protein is CASSQMEGTEQYF. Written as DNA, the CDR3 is TGTGCCAGCAGCCAGATGGAAGGGACTGAGCAGTACTTC.

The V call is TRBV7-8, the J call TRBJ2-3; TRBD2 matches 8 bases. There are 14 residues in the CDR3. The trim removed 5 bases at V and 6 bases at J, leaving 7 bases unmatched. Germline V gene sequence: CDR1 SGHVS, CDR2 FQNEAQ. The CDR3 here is CASSADRGGDTQYF. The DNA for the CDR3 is TGTGCCAGCAGCGCAGACCGGGGGGGGGATACGCAGTATTTT. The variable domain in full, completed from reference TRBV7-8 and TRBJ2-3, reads GAGVSQSPRYKVAKRGQDVALRCDPISGHVSLFWYQQALGQGPEFLTYFQNEAQLDKSGLPSDRFFAERPEGSVSTLKIQRTQQEDSAVYLCASSADRGGDTQYFGPGTRLTVL.

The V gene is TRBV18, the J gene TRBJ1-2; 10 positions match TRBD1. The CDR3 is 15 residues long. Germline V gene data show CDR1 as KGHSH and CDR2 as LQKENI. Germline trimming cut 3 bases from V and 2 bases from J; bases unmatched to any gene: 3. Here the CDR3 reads CASSPEGQGNYGYTF. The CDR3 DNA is TGTGCCAGCTCACCGGAGGGACAGGGGAACTATGGCTACACCTTC.

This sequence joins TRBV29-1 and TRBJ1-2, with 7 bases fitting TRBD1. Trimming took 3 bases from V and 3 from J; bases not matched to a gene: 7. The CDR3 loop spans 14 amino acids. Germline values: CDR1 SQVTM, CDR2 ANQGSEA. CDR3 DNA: TGCAGCGTTGAGATGAAGGGGGCCTACTATGGCTACACCTTC. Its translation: CSVEMKGAYYGYTF.

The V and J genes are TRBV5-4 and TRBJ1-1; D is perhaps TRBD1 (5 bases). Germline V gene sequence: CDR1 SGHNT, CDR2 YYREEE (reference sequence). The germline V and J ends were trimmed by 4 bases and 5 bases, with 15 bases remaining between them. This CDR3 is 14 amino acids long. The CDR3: CASSRQGVGTEAFF. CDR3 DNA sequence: TGTGCCAGCAGCCGTCAAGGGGTAGGGACTGAAGCTTTCTTT.

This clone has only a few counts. This chain's CDR3 is CASSPSARTAGYTF. The DNA for the CDR3 is TGTGCCAGCTCACCATCTGCACGAACCGCGGGCTACACCTTC. The chain couples TRBV18 to TRBJ1-2; no clear D. From germline, CDR1 is KGHSH and CDR2 LQKENI. The V and J ends lost 2 bases and 8 bases respectively, with 15 bases between them. There are 14 residues in the CDR3.